Given below is one T cell receptor beta chain in context. As yet, its antigen is unknown. V dropped 4 bases and J dropped 2; count of bases not matched to a gene: 15. The germline gives CDR1 DFQATT, CDR2 SNEGSKA (reference sequence). CDR3 length: 18 residues. The source of the sample is a study of CD8 T cells in ankylosing spondylitis. Quantitative barcoded 5'-RACE was used to prepare TCR beta libraries. Each CDR3 protein gets one entry after TCRdb re-called the 5' RACE reads with MiXCR. The table includes fewer than 650,000 distinct CDR3 sequences, roughly 13% detected once. Study-level results: Disease-linked clones displayed a CD8+ phenotype and appeared relatively rarely in peripheral blood. A motif in TCR beta, a set of roughly eight highly homologous variants, appeared characteristic of ankylosing spondylitis blood. Significant enrichment of disease-linked clones was reportedly seen in matched ankylosing spondylitis synovial fluid. Previous work reported some of these motif variants in the synovial fluid and blood of reactive arthritis.

The sample taken for sequencing was blood, either unsorted or a sorted T cell fraction (not recorded which). This clonotype was sampled from a male donor with ankylosing spondylitis. V gene TRBV20-1 combines with J gene TRBJ2-2; 8 bases are a match to TRBD2. The CDR3 sequence is CSANEFAGGGLNTGELFF. The CDR3 region has the DNA TGCAGTGCTAACGAATTCGCGGGGGGAGGTCTAAACACCGGGGAGCTGTTTTTT.